One and the same sample provided the 9 T cell receptor beta chains below, sequenced in a study of memory CD4+ T cells and cytomegalovirus serostatus. The sort gate was single viable CD3+CD4+CD8-CD45RO+ cells for memory CD4+ T cells. TCRdb's copy holds only in-frame clones and misses some; the assay was immunoSEQ multiplex PCR. The sample shows about 64,000 clones, roughly four fifths of them seen only once. The specimen sequenced was memory CD4+ T cells from blood. These receptors originate from an adult in good health and CMV-seronegative.

The chain employs TRBV10-1 and TRBJ1-2; no definite D call. The CDR3 is 13 residues long. The V and J ends lost 2 bases and 1 base respectively, with 5 bases between them. CDR1 is WNHNN and CDR2 is SYGVQD in the germline V gene (reference sequence). The CDR3 sequence is CASSEDINYGYTF. In DNA form, the CDR3 reads TGCGCCAGCAGTGAGGACATTAACTATGGCTACACCTTC.

The V gene is TRBV2, the J gene TRBJ1-1; the match to TRBD1 covers 7 bases. Germline CDR1 reads SNHLY; CDR2 reads FYNNEI. CDR3 length equals 15 residues. V was clipped by 6 bases and J by 4 bases; unmatched bases: 11. CDR3 sequence reads: CASRSGQGVGTEAFF. CDR3 sequence (DNA): TGTGCCAGCAGATCCGGGCAGGGGGTTGGCACTGAAGCTTTCTTT.

V usage is TRBV29-1 and J usage is TRBJ2-7, with 11 bases that match TRBD1. The CDR3 is made up of 13 amino acids. The germline V gene has CDR1 SQVTM and CDR2 ANQGSEA. V was pared by 5 bases and J by 4 bases, with 4 bases of the junction left unmatched. CDR3 DNA sequence: TGCAGCGTTCCCGGGACAGGGGGGTACGAGCAGTACTTC. Protein product: CSVPGTGGYEQYF.

The genes are TRBV7-3 and TRBJ1-1, with a tentative D call TRBD1 (6 bases). This CDR3 is 14 amino acids long. Germline V gene lookup returns CDR1 SGHTA and CDR2 FQGTGA. The germline V and J ends were trimmed by 5 bases and 5 bases, with 15 bases remaining between them. The CDR3 is CASSLLGQSTEAFF. CDR3 nucleotides: TGTGCCAGCAGCCTGCTGGGACAATCGACTGAAGCTTTCTTT.

On this clone itself: An end of the junction does not agree with germline; a read error may underlie this. The chain is built from TRBV7-7 and TRBJ2-5; a weak D match, TRBD2 (6 bases). The V gene's germline CDR1 is SSHAT and CDR2 FNYEAQ (reference sequence). The CDR3 covers 15 residues. This CDR3 is CASSLDRGTQETQYF. In nucleotides, the CDR3 is TGTGCTAGCAGCTTAGATCGCGGGACCCAAGAGACCCAGTACTTC.

This chain joins TRBV7-9 and TRBJ1-1; D might be TRBD1 (5 bases). V shed 3 bases and J shed 0 bases, with 8 bases lying between them. The germline CDR1 and CDR2 sequences are SEHNR and FQNEAQ (reference sequence). The length of the CDR3 is 14 residues. The CDR3 loop is CASSLGGLNTEAFF. In DNA form, the CDR3 reads TGTGCCAGCAGCTTGGGGGGGTTGAACACTGAAGCTTTCTTT.

The table lists this clone with a count of one. V gene TRBV23-1 combines with J gene TRBJ2-3; 11 bases map to TRBD2. TRBV23-1 qualifies as an ORF whose function is uncertain. This CDR3 is 16 amino acids long. Trimming removed 8 bases from V and 1 base from J; junction bases left unmatched: 8. For the CDR3, the DNA is TGCGCCAGCTCAGCCCTACTAGCGGGGGGCACAGATACGCAGTATTTT. Amino acids: CASSALLAGGTDTQYF.

The gene calls are TRBV2 and TRBJ1-5; TRBD1 matches 10 bases. This CDR3 contains 14 residues. Unmatched junction bases numbered 1, after V lost 4 bases and J lost 4 bases. Germline V gives CDR1 SNHLY, CDR2 FYNNEI. The CDR3 region has the DNA TGTGCCAGCAGTGTGGGACAGGGGAATCAGCCCCAGCATTTT. Translating gives CASSVGQGNQPQHF. The full variable domain, with the rest looked up from reference TRBV2 and TRBJ1-5, is EPEVTQTPSHQVTQMGQEVILRCVPISNHLYFYWYRQILGQKVEFLVSFYNNEISEKSEIFDDQFSVERPDGSNFTLKIRSTKLEDSAMYFCASSVGQGNQPQHFGDGTRLSIL.

This clone has only one observation. The chain recombines TRBV11-2 with TRBJ1-2, with D maybe TRBD1 (5 bases). Trimming took off 5 bases at V and 8 bases at J, with 15 bases between the two ends. Germline CDR1 and CDR2: SGHAT and FQNNGV. The CDR3 totals 13 residues. For the CDR3, the DNA is TGTGCCAGCAGCCCGGGGGGGGAGAGCGGCTACACCTTC. Its translation: CASSPGGESGYTF.